One sample yielded the 10 T cell receptor beta chains listed below, sequenced in a study of T cells in Graves' hyperthyroidism and ophthalmopathy (dated by TCRdb to between 2018 and 2021). The library was generated by multiplex PCR. For sequencing, an Illumina HiSeq 2000 was employed. Amplification of TCR beta CDR3 regions was carried out from RNA transcripts. A first-round RT-PCR of the TCR CDR3 used the HTBI primer set with the Qiagen OneStep RT-PCR kit. TCRdb passed the public sequencing reads through fastp at Q25 and MiXCR, retaining productive beta sequences. Each record represents a unique CDR3 protein, reported with the most common genes and DNA among its rows. The sample table records about 510,000 distinct CDR3 sequences; around 50% of these occur just once. 44% of the sample lies in the top ten. Sequencing was carried out using peripheral blood or thyroid tissue (not recorded which). All receptors derive from an adult woman with Graves' disease, either hyperthyroidism or ophthalmopathy (not recorded which).

This clonotype was found many times. The rearrangement links TRBV15 to TRBJ2-7, with D possibly being TRBD2 (6 bases). From germline, CDR1 is LNHNV and CDR2 YYDKDF (reference sequence). The V gene lost 4 bases and the J gene lost 2 bases, with 18 bases spanning the gap. The CDR3 has 16 amino acids. The CDR3 loop reads CATSTEATRVPYEQYF. The CDR3 nucleotides are TGTGCCACCAGCACAGAGGCGACTAGGGTTCCCTACGAGCAGTACTTC.

The J gene is TRBJ1-5, the V gene TRBV14, with D perhaps TRBD1 (6 bases). With 0 bases removed from V and 5 bases from J, the gap between germline ends came to 14 bases. Germline lookup yields CDR1 SGHDN and CDR2 FVKESK. The length of the CDR3 is 16 residues. CDR3 sequence (DNA): TGTGCCAGCAGCCAAGATTACCCAGGGGATCATCAGCCCCAGCATTTT. Its protein product is CASSQDYPGDHQPQHF.

The V call is TRBV7-9, the J call TRBJ2-7; 7 positions agree with TRBD2. CDR3 length equals 15 residues. V lost 5 bases and J lost 4; bases outside the gene matches: 11. Germline V gene lookup returns CDR1 SEHNR and CDR2 FQNEAQ (reference sequence). The CDR3 nucleotides are TGTGCCAGCAGCAAACCCGGACTAGAGGTTTACGAGCAGTACTTC. It is translated as CASSKPGLEVYEQYF.

This clonotype was observed at least ten times. V gene TRBV12-3 or TRBV12-4 combines with J gene TRBJ2-5, with a possible D match to TRBD2 (6 bases). The CDR3 extends over 14 amino acids. V was trimmed by 4 bases and J by 6 bases, leaving 15 bases between them. The CDR3 DNA sequence: TGTGCCAGCAGTTCCCGGGACTGGGCAAAGACCCAGTACTTC. Protein sequence: CASSSRDWAKTQYF.

The rearrangement links TRBV10-3 to TRBJ1-1; tentative D call: TRBD1 (5 bases). This CDR3 is 13 amino acids long. Trimming removed 10 bases at V and 3 bases at J, with 15 bases between. The germline CDR1 and CDR2 sequences are ENHRY and SYGVKD. CDR3 amino acids: CATVTGVDTEAFF. DNA for the CDR3: TGTGCCACCGTCACGGGGGTTGACACTGAAGCTTTCTTT.

The V and J genes are TRBV12-3 or TRBV12-4 and TRBJ2-5, with D perhaps matching TRBD1 or TRBD2 (5 bases each). CDR3 length: 15 amino acids. V was shortened by 5 bases and J by 1 base, with 14 bases between the two germline ends. CDR3 sequence: CASSPMRGSQETQYF. Written as DNA, the CDR3 is TGTGCCAGCAGTCCGATGAGGGGAAGCCAAGAGACCCAGTACTTC.

This clonotype was counted many times. The chain carries TRBV11-2 and TRBJ2-6; 7 nucleotides agree with TRBD2. The junction had 9 bases not matched to a gene; V was cut back by 5 bases and J by 8 bases. The CDR3 sequence is 15 residues long. The V gene's germline CDR1 is SGHAT and CDR2 FQNNGV. The CDR3 protein is CASSQSFGGTNVLTF. CDR3 sequence (DNA): TGTGCCAGCAGCCAAAGCTTCGGGGGGACCAACGTCCTGACTTTC.

The table lists this clonotype with many counts. The chain carries TRBV5-6 and TRBJ1-5; 9 bases are shared with TRBD1. CDR1 and CDR2 (germline): SGHDT, YYEEEE. The length of the CDR3 is 15 residues. V was pared by 3 bases and J by 4 bases, with 5 bases of the junction left unmatched. The CDR3 nucleotides are TGTGCCAGCAGCTCGGGACAGGGCATAAATCAGCCCCAGCATTTT. Translating it yields CASSSGQGINQPQHF.

In its sample, this clonotype was seen a few times. The chain combines TRBV15 with TRBJ2-7; D is perhaps TRBD1 (5 bases). CDR1 is LNHNV, CDR2 YYDKDF, per germline (reference sequence). CDR3 size: 14 residues. V was shortened by 5 bases and J by 0 bases, with 11 bases between the two germline ends. CDR3 in DNA: TGTGCCACCAGCCGGTCCAGGGACTCCTACGAGCAGTACTTC. Translated: CATSRSRDSYEQYF.

On this clonotype: A much more abundant neighbour one base away suggests this may be a read error. J is TRBJ1-4 and V is TRBV20-1, with a tentative D call TRBD1 (5 bases). The CDR3 totals 15 residues. CDR1 and CDR2 (germline): DFQATT, SNEGSKA (reference sequence). The V end lost 3 bases, the J end lost 1 base, and 12 bases lay between the germline ends. CDR3 sequence reads: CSASGGAETNEKLFF. The CDR3 nucleotides are TGCAGTGCTAGTGGCGGGGCCGAAACTAATGAAAAACTGTTTTTT.